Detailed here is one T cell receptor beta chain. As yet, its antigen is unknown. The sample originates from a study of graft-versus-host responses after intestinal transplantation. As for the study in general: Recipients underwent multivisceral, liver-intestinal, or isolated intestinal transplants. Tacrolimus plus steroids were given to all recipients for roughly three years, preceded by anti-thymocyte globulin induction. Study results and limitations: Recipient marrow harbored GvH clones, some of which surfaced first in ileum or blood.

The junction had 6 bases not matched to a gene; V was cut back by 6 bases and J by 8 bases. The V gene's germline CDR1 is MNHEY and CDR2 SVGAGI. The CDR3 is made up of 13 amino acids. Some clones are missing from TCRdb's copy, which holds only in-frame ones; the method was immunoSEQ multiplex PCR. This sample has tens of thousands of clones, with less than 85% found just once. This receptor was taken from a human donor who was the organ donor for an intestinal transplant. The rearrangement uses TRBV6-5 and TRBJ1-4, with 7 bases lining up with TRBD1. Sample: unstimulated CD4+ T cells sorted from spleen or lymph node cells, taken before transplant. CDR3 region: CASRETGREKLFF. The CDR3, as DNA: TGTGCCAGCAGGGAGACAGGGAGGGAAAAACTGTTTTTT.